The following is a T cell receptor (beta chain) sequence with its context. This clonotype showed up many times. Which antigen it targets is not known. There are no base qualities to consult, and no much larger clone falls within one base. These data originate in a study of CD8 T cells in ankylosing spondylitis (dated by TCRdb to about 2017). Describing the broader study: The study profiled T cell receptor beta repertoires in healthy donors and ankylosing spondylitis patients to find disease-linked TCR variants. In total, the full study cohort was made up of roughly 110 healthy donors and more than 20 ankylosing spondylitis patients. Samples of peripheral blood were taken, and for ankylosing spondylitis patients, synovial fluid was collected as well. Study-wide findings and limitations: The disease-linked clones were reported to be significantly enriched in matched synovial fluid samples from ankylosing spondylitis patients. Some TCR beta motif variants had previously been reported in synovial fluid and blood of reactive arthritis patients, which suggested common disease-initiation mechanisms. A TCR beta motif of fewer than 10 highly homologous amino acid variants appeared characteristic of blood from ankylosing spondylitis patients. The disease-linked clones had a CD8+ phenotype and were found at relatively low frequencies in peripheral blood.

The germline ends are 4 bases apart after V is trimmed by 5 bases and J by 6 bases. The CDR3 has 11 amino acids, counting the end cysteine and phenylalanine. Of the read, only the CDR3 DNA is kept; its 33 bases are in frame from base 1. The germline V gene encodes CDR1 KGHDR and CDR2 SFDVKD. The sequencer was an Illumina HiSeq 2500. TCR beta libraries were prepared by quantitative 5'-RACE with molecular barcodes. From the authors' description of their analysis: A new computational method, built on a probabilistic model of VDJ rearrangement, was used to identify disease-linked TCR variants. The raw public reads went through TCRdb reprocessing: fastp at Q25, MiXCR clone calling, in-frame beta chains kept. A single entry per CDR3 protein holds the most common genes and DNA from its merged rows. In this record, the V and J calls reflect TCRdb's handling and not the investigators' own analysis. Within this sample are fewer than 200,000 distinct CDR3 sequences, with about a sixth of them counted one time only. About 8.3% of the sample is in the top ten clones.

The TCR comes from a male donor with ankylosing spondylitis or in good health (not recorded which). Source material: blood, either unsorted or a sorted T cell fraction (not recorded which). The V and J genes are TRBV24-1 and TRBJ2-1, with the D gene call left open. The sequenced DNA is TGTGCCACCAGTGGTAGCAATGAGCAGTTCTTC. Translated, this is CATSGSNEQFF.